This T cell receptor (beta chain) is drawn from a study of vaccination effects on CD4 cells after COVID-19 (dated 2022 in TCRdb). About the investigation overall: Each participant got two doses of an mRNA SARS-CoV-2 vaccine, either BNT162b2 or mRNA-1273. In both COVID-19 convalescent patients and infection-naive vaccine recipients, the study compared SARS-CoV-2 spike-specific CD4+ TCR repertoires from before mRNA vaccination with those from after it. The full study included fewer than eleven COVID-19 convalescent patients and several SARS-CoV-2-naive healthy vaccine recipients. In the study, cultures from other donors were sequenced using the Oncomine TCR Beta short-read assay on an Illumina iSeq 100. The research as a whole found: Among healthy vaccine recipients, nearly all vaccine-induced clones were SARS-CoV-2 mono-reactive, and just 1 of 255 was cross-reactive with common cold coronaviruses. The study was limited by a small number of convalescent patients and lacked early post-infection timepoints. Marked clonal contraction was observed in both infection-induced and vaccine-induced clones at late post-vaccination timepoints, consistent with waning T cell responses.

Trimming takes 7 bases from V and 6 bases from J, and the germline ends sit 15 bases apart. From its cysteine to its phenylalanine, the CDR3 spans 12 amino acids. CDR3 DNA only is kept here, 36 bases in frame from base 1. Looking up the germline V gene yields CDR1 SQVTM and CDR2 ANQGSEA. The method was the immunoSEQ multiplex PCR assay. DNA from the CD4+ T cells that had been cultured and isolated underwent TCR beta CDR3 sequencing. Processing in the source paper ran as follows. Non-productive TCR sequences were removed, reads were trimmed to the CDR3 region, and CDR3s of at least 7 amino acids were retained. Antigen-specific clonotypes were identified using the MANAFEST web app by comparison of expansion in peptide wells against reference cultures. To be called positive, a clone needed expansion at FDR<0.05 compared with the reference and with all other wells, an odds ratio greater than 5, and a frequency greater than 0.1% in two replicate wells. A clonotype was called cross-reactive if it was significantly expanded both in SARS-CoV-2 spike wells and in at least one common cold coronavirus spike condition. Levenshtein distance calculated with the stringdist R package was used to assess CDR3 similarity, and unrooted trees were constructed with ape in R 3.6.1. TCRdb took this table from immuneACCESS and kept in-frame rearrangements with V and J called. Such tables lack part of the clones; where checked against another copy, unresolved V genes explain under half of the gap, and the rest is unexplained. The DNA gave D and trimming, while V, J and clone size come from that table. This sample has around 30,000 clones in its table, and around 70% of those were observed once. Around 30% of the sample is taken by the ten largest.

A remark on this clone: What this receptor recognizes is not known. No clone much larger than this one lies a single base away; base qualities are absent.

In the ViraFEST assay, PBMC were stimulated with viral peptide pools, and antigen-specific CD4+ T cell clonotypes were then identified by expansion using TCR sequencing. After more than nine days of culture, CD4+ T cells were isolated with the EasySep CD4+ T cell isolation kit. Negative nucleocapsid antibody results before and after vaccination confirmed that the healthy vaccine recipients had no prior SARS-CoV-2 infection. Approximately 2.1 million PBMC per well were cultured in IMDM with roughly 5% human AB serum, roughly 10 IU/ml IL-2 and gentamicin, plus 10 ug/ml peptides. On days 3 and 7, half of the culture medium was replaced with fresh IL-2-containing medium. Each peptide stimulation condition was cultured in triplicate wells unless otherwise noted. PBMC were separated from whole blood using Ficoll-Paque Plus gradient centrifugation and were then either cryopreserved at -140C or used fresh. The overlapping peptide pools covered the spike proteins of SARS-CoV-2 and of the common cold coronaviruses HCoV-NL63, HCoV-OC43 and HCoV-229E. The QIAamp micro DNA kit was used to extract genomic DNA from the cultured CD4+ T cells.

The sequence derives from a human donor who received a COVID-19 vaccine. This specimen was CD4+ T cells from PBMCs cultured with HCoV-229E spike peptides, taken before COVID-19 vaccination. The sample's cell subset or site label, decoded: HCoV-229E spike overlapping peptide pool stimulation. Recombination connected TRBV29-1 to TRBJ1-2; TRBD1 could be the D gene, as 6 bases match. The CDR3 is CSASGAGDGYTF. The nucleotide sequence reads as follows: TGCAGCGCCTCCGGGGCAGGGGATGGCTACACCTTC.